This T cell receptor beta chain was recorded in a study of cytomegalovirus exposure and HLA in healthy donors. General observations from the study: The authors judged a highly shared variant cluster likely a sequencing artifact. For TCR beta chains, V- and J-gene trimming was later linked to a missense DCLRE1C variant. Common viral pathogens (according to a later analysis) appeared linked to several of the most significant clusters.

On this clone itself: What it binds is not known.

Use of 60 Vbeta and 13 Jbeta primers characterized the PCR. TCRdb keeps only in-frame clones here, not all; method: immunoSEQ multiplex PCR. The data show about 260,000 clones, 84% seen once. The CDR3 covers 13 residues. Germline V gene data show CDR1 as SQVTM and CDR2 as ANQGSEA. Trimming cost V 5 bases and J 5 bases, with 15 bases left between them. The rearrangement links TRBV29-1 to TRBJ2-5, with D maybe TRBD2 (6 bases). The material sequenced was PBMCs. This clonotype was obtained from a woman aged 40 to 50 in good health and CMV-seropositive. The CDR3 loop reads CSVRWSGRETQYF. CDR3 DNA sequence: TGCAGCGTTCGGTGGTCAGGGAGGGAGACCCAGTACTTC.